Below are 3 T cell receptor beta chains sequenced from a single sample in a study of vaccination effects on CD4 cells after COVID-19. Generated by immunoSEQ multiplex PCR, the TCRdb table keeps only in-frame clones and is missing some. Among 35,000 to 55,000 clones listed, under 80% were seen once. These receptors have no known antigen. Peptide-pool stimulation followed by sequencing identified expanded antigen-specific CD4+ clonotypes in the ViraFEST assay. On day 10 of culture, CD4+ T cells were separated out. From March to December 2020, the person had a SARS-CoV-2 infection that was confirmed by PCR. Sequences were derived from CD4+ T cells from PBMCs cultured with a peptide pool, sampled before COVID-19 vaccination. These receptors came from a human donor who had a prior SARS-CoV-2 infection.

The V call is TRBV5-1, the J call TRBJ1-2, with TRBD1 identical over 8 bases. The CDR3 loop spans 16 amino acids. Trimming took 0 bases from V and 7 from J; bases not matched to a gene: 11. Germline CDR1 is SGHRS and CDR2 is YFSETQ. The CDR3 coding sequence is TGCGCCAGCAGCTTGGCCCCGGACAGGGCGCGGAGTGGCTACACCTTC. Its translation is CASSLAPDRARSGYTF.

The V gene is TRBV7-2, the J gene TRBJ2-5; D unclear. There are 14 residues in the CDR3. Germline assignment: CDR1 SGHTA and CDR2 FQGNSA. V gave up 5 bases and J gave up 3 bases, with 13 bases separating them. CDR3 sequence reads: CASSLRTNKETQYF. The CDR3 coding sequence is TGTGCCAGCAGCCTACGAACTAACAAAGAGACCCAGTACTTC.

The genes are TRBV5-1 and TRBJ2-6, with 7 bases matching TRBD1. Per the germline V gene, CDR1 is SGHRS and CDR2 is YFSETQ. With 4 bases clipped from V and 0 bases from J, the junction kept 10 bases outside the gene matches. This CDR3 has 18 amino acids. The CDR3 sequence: CASSMTGSSSSGANVLTF. For the CDR3, the DNA is TGCGCCAGCAGCATGACAGGGTCCTCTAGCTCTGGGGCCAACGTCCTGACTTTC.